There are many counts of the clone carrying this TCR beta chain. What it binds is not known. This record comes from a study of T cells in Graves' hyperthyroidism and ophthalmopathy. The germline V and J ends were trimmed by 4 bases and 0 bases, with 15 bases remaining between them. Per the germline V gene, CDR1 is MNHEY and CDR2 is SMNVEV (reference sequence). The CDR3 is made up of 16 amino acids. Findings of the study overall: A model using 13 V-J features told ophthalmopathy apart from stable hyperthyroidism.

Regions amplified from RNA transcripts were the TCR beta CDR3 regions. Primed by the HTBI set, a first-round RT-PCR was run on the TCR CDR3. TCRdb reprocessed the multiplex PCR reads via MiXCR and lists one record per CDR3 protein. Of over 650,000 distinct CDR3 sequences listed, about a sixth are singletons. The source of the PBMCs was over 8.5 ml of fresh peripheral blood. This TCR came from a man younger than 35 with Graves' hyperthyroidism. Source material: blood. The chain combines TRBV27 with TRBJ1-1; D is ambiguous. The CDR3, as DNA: TGTGCCAGCAGTTCAACCACGGACGGGATGAACACTGAAGCTTTCTTT. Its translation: CASSSTTDGMNTEAFF.